These 25 T cell receptor beta chains came from one sample sequenced in a study of T cell responses to AZD1222 COVID-19 vaccine. Sequencing used immunoSEQ multiplex PCR; TCRdb keeps in-frame clones, though not all of them. Among 90,000 to 150,000 clones listed, approximately 92% were seen once. Sequences were derived from peripheral blood, sampled 28 days after the second dose of the MenACWY control vaccine. These receptors were taken from an adult who received the MenACWY meningococcal vaccine as a control.

The gene calls are TRBV19 and TRBJ2-5; 7 bases map to TRBD1. The CDR3 runs to 13 residues. Trimming removed 6 bases from V and 4 bases from J; junction bases left unmatched: 5. The V gene's germline CDR1 is LNHDA and CDR2 SQIVND (reference sequence). Here the CDR3 DNA reads TGTGCCAGTAGCCCGACAGGGACAGAGACCCAGTACTTC. It specifies CASSPTGTETQYF.

This clone was counted once. The chain combines TRBV21-1 with TRBJ2-2; the DNA was not used to check the table's D call, TRBD2. TRBV21-1 is given as a pseudogene. CDR3 length: 19 amino acids. Here the CDR3 reads CASSKGKAASGFNTGELFF. The CDR3 DNA reads TGTGCCAGCAGCAAAGGAAAAGCGGCTAGCGGGTTCAACACCGGGGAGCTGTTTTTT.

The chain couples TRBV28 to TRBJ1-2; D is undetermined. The CDR3 consists of 15 residues. Germline V CDR1 and CDR2: MDHEN, SYDVKM. The V gene lost 7 bases and the J gene lost 4 bases, with 19 bases spanning the gap. The CDR3 spells CASTKGGFRSYGYTF. CDR3 nucleotides: TGTGCCAGCACCAAAGGCGGGTTCCGTAGCTATGGCTACACCTTC.

A few counts support this clone. One end of the junction does not line up with germline, which may come from a read error. V usage is TRBV5-5 and J usage is TRBJ2-4; TRBD2 might be the D (5 bases). The CDR3 is 15 amino acids. Germline values: CDR1 SGHKS, CDR2 YYEKEE (reference sequence). The CDR3 is CASSRLLLAENIQYF. As DNA, the CDR3 is TGTGCCAGCAGCCGACTGCTGCTAGCCGAAAACATTCAGTACTTC.

The rearrangement uses TRBV4-1 and TRBJ1-4, with a weak D call TRBD1 (6 bases). Trimming removed 5 bases at V and 7 bases at J, with 17 bases between. The CDR3 is 15 amino acids. Germline CDR1 reads MGHRA; CDR2 reads YSYEKL. Written as DNA, the CDR3 is TGCGCCAGCAGCAGTGACCGGGACACCGCTGAAAAACTGTTTTTT. This gives the protein CASSSDRDTAEKLFF.

This rearrangement joins TRBV7-2 to TRBJ2-2; 7 nucleotides agree with TRBD2. The CDR3 spans 16 residues. Trimming took 1 base from V and 0 from J; bases not matched to a gene: 2. CDR1 SGHTA and CDR2 FQGNSA come from the germline V gene. CDR3 nucleotide sequence: TGTGCCAGCAGCTTAGGAGCGGGGACGAACACCGGGGAGCTGTTTTTT. It codes for CASSLGAGTNTGELFF. The whole variable domain, filled in from reference TRBV7-2 and TRBJ2-2, reads GAGVSQSPSNKVTEKGKDVELRCDPISGHTALYWYRQSLGQGLEFLIYFQGNSAPDKSGLPSDRFSAERTGGSVSTLTIQRTQQEDSAVYLCASSLGAGTNTGELFFGEGSRLTVL.

This clone was detected once. The chain carries TRBV19 and TRBJ2-7; possible D gene TRBD2, 6 bases. The CDR3 extends over 13 amino acids. CDR1 and CDR2 (germline): LNHDA, SQIVND (reference sequence). V gave up 5 bases and J gave up 4 bases, with 12 bases separating them. The CDR3 coding sequence is TGTGCCAGTAGTCTCAGCGGGCAGTACGAGCAGTACTTC. The encoded protein is CASSLSGQYEQYF.

This chain uses TRBV4-3 with TRBJ1-2; possible D gene TRBD1, 5 bases. Trimming stripped 4 bases from V and 6 bases from J, with 18 bases between. Looked up from germline, CDR1 is LGHNA and CDR2 is YSLEER. There are 15 residues in the CDR3. CDR3 region: CASSPYTGTANGYTF. CDR3 DNA: TGCGCCAGCAGCCCCTACACCGGGACGGCCAATGGCTACACCTTC.

The gene calls are TRBV3-1 (or the pseudogene TRBV3-2) and TRBJ2-2, with D unresolved. V was cut by 0 bases and J by 5 bases, with 4 bases left in between. CDR3 size: 13 residues. Germline CDR1 LGHDT, CDR2 YNNKEL (reference sequence). The CDR3 loop reads CASSQENTGELFF. The CDR3 DNA reads TGTGCCAGCAGCCAAGAGAATACCGGGGAGCTGTTTTTT.

The V gene is TRBV21-1, the J gene TRBJ2-3; the table's D call TRBD2 went unverified against the DNA. TRBV21-1 is recorded as a pseudogene. CDR3 length: 21 amino acids. In DNA, the CDR3 is TGTGCCAGCAGCTCTCCGGCGGCGACTAGCGGGAGCCTACTAGGCACAGATACGCAGTATTTT. Translated, it gives CASSSPAATSGSLLGTDTQYF.

The chain joins TRBV4-2 to TRBJ2-2, with TRBD1 as a possible D gene (6 bases). The V gene lost 1 base and the J gene lost 6 bases, with 9 bases spanning the gap. Germline-derived CDR1 and CDR2 are LGHNA and YNFKEQ. The length of the CDR3 is 14 residues. CDR3 sequence reads: CASSQGQAAGELFF. CDR3 DNA sequence: TGTGCCAGCAGCCAAGGACAGGCCGCCGGGGAGCTGTTTTTT.

V is TRBV7-8 and J is TRBJ1-4, with D perhaps TRBD1 (5 bases). V lost 1 base, J lost 2 bases, and 8 bases lay in between. CDR1 SGHVS and CDR2 FQNEAQ come from the germline V gene. This CDR3 is 15 amino acids long. This CDR3 is CASSLEGATNEKLFF. The CDR3 DNA is TGTGCCAGCAGCTTAGAAGGGGCGACTAATGAAAAACTGTTTTTT.

The chain carries TRBV9 and TRBJ2-1, with TRBD2 identical over 7 bases. The CDR3 runs to 14 residues. The germline CDR1 and CDR2 sequences are SGDLS and YYNGEE. V was clipped by 0 bases and J by 8 bases; unmatched bases: 5. The CDR3 DNA follows: TGTGCCAGCAGCGTAGGAGGGAGGGATCATGAGCAGTTCTTC. This translates into CASSVGGRDHEQFF.

The chain has TRBV9 and TRBJ2-1; 10 bases match TRBD2. V trimming: 3 bases; J trimming: 3 bases; junction bases outside the gene matches: 3. This CDR3 region has 15 residues. The V gene's germline CDR1 is SGDLS and CDR2 YYNGEE. The CDR3 loop reads CASSGRLAGYNEQFF. CDR3 nucleotides: TGTGCCAGCAGCGGTCGACTAGCGGGCTACAATGAGCAGTTCTTC.

V gene TRBV28 combines with J gene TRBJ2-1; the match to TRBD2 covers 10 bases. Germline CDR1 MDHEN, CDR2 SYDVKM. This CDR3 has 16 residues. The V gene end was trimmed by 5 bases and the J gene end by 4 bases; junction bases not matched to a gene: 8. The CDR3 region is CASSKGTSDLYNEQFF. In nucleotides, the CDR3 is TGTGCCAGCAGTAAAGGGACTAGCGACCTTTACAATGAGCAGTTCTTC.

This chain uses TRBV11-2 with TRBJ1-4; D gene ambiguous. V lost 5 bases to trimming and J lost 0 bases, with 13 bases between them. CDR3 length: 16 amino acids. Per germline, CDR1 SGHAT and CDR2 FQNNGV. DNA of the CDR3: TGTGCCAGCAGCCCCGGTCCCTTTGCAACTAATGAAAAACTGTTTTTT. Protein sequence: CASSPGPFATNEKLFF.

Only one count was recorded for this clone. The chain has TRBV2 and TRBJ2-7, with D possibly called TRBD1 or TRBD2 (6 bases each). Germline loops: CDR1 SNHLY, CDR2 FYNNEI. V gave up 6 bases and J gave up 1 base, with 13 bases separating them. The CDR3 consists of 14 residues. CDR3: CASRGSGASYEQYF. DNA for the CDR3: TGTGCCAGCAGGGGCTCGGGGGCATCCTACGAGCAGTACTTC.

A word on this clone: In this CDR3 the conserved last residue, phenylalanine or tryptophan, is missing, so a read error is likely. The DNA is omitted, as the CDR3 cannot be located on it reliably, and the CDR3 follows TCRdb's listing. The chain links TRBV2 to TRBJ1-1; the DNA was not used to check the table's D call, TRBD1. The CDR3 length equals 9 residues, ends included. CDR1 is SNHLY and CDR2 is FYNNEI in the germline V gene. The CDR3 region is CASSERQAI.

The gene calls are TRBV6-2 or TRBV6-3 and TRBJ2-3; D remains ambiguous. The CDR3 consists of 15 residues. Germline values: CDR1 MNHEY, CDR2 SVGEGT. The V end lost 5 bases, the J end lost 6 bases, and 18 bases lay between the germline ends. The CDR3 nucleotides read TGTGCCAGCAGTAAGCCCAGTAACACCGGGGATACGCAGTATTTT. It specifies CASSKPSNTGDTQYF.

V gene TRBV19 combines with J gene TRBJ2-4; the match to TRBD1 covers 9 bases. The CDR3 totals 13 residues. Germline V gene sequence: CDR1 LNHDA, CDR2 SQIVND (reference sequence). V lost 10 bases to trimming and J lost 7 bases; unmatched junction nucleotides: 8. In DNA form, the CDR3 reads TGTGCCACCAAGTGGGACAGGGCGAACATTCAGTACTTC. The encoded protein is CATKWDRANIQYF. The full variable domain, completed using reference TRBV19 and TRBJ2-4, is DGGITQSPKYLFRKEGQNVTLSCEQNLNHDAMYWYRQDPGQGLRLIYYSQIVNDFQKGDIAEGYSVSREKKESFPLTVTSAQKNPTAFYLCATKWDRANIQYFGAGTRLSVL.

V usage is TRBV15 and J usage is TRBJ1-6, with TRBD1 as a possible D gene (6 bases). V dropped 0 bases and J dropped 9 bases, with 21 bases sitting between them. The CDR3 is 18 residues long. In germline, CDR1 is LNHNV, CDR2 YYDKDF (reference sequence). CDR3 sequence: CATSRDKRGTTRVSPLHF. CDR3 bases: TGTGCCACCAGCAGAGATAAAAGGGGGACAACACGCGTTTCACCCCTCCACTTT.

The rearrangement uses TRBV6-5 and TRBJ2-7; D gene uncertain. The germline gives CDR1 MNHEY, CDR2 SVGAGI. The CDR3 totals 13 residues. Trimming shortened V by 9 bases and J by 0 bases, and 12 bases separated the two germline ends. CDR3 in amino acids: CASKTTHSYEQYF. The DNA of the CDR3 is TGTGCCAGTAAAACGACACACTCCTACGAGCAGTACTTC.

The CDR3 DNA sequence: TGCAGTGCTCGGACAGGGGGCGAGTACTTC. It translates to CSARTGGEYF. The V call is TRBV20-1, the J call TRBJ2-5, with TRBD1 identical over 11 bases. Unmatched junction bases numbered 2, after V lost 5 bases and J lost 12 bases. CDR1 is DFQATT, CDR2 SNEGSKA, per germline (reference sequence). The CDR3 sequence is 10 residues long.

This clone was observed a single time. This rearrangement joins TRBV28 to TRBJ2-1; D might be TRBD2 (6 bases). Germline V lookup: CDR1 MDHEN, CDR2 SYDVKM. Between the trimmed V and J ends, which lost 3 bases and 5 bases, there was a span of 14 bases. The CDR3 totals 15 residues. This chain's CDR3 is CASSFMAEGNNEQFF. For the CDR3, the DNA is TGTGCCAGCAGTTTTATGGCGGAGGGCAACAATGAGCAGTTCTTC.

The V gene is TRBV28, the J gene TRBJ2-1, with 8 bases fitting TRBD2. The V and J ends lost 8 bases and 0 bases, in that order; junction bases with no gene match: 12. The germline V gene has CDR1 MDHEN and CDR2 SYDVKM. CDR3 size: 17 residues. CDR3 sequence reads: CASWGFAGGYSYNEQFF. In DNA, the CDR3 is TGTGCCAGCTGGGGATTCGCGGGAGGTTACTCCTACAATGAGCAGTTCTTC.